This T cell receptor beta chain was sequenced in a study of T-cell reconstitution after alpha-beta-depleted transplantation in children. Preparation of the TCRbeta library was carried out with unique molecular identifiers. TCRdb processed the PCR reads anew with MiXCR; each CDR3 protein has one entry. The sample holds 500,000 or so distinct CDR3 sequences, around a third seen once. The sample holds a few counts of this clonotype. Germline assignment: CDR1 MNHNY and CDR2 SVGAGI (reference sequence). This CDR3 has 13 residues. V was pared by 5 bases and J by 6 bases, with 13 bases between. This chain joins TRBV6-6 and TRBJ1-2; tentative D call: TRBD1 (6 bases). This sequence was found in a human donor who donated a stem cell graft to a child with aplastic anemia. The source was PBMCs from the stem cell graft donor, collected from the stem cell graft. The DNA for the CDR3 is TGTGCCAGCAGTACAACAACAGGGAATGGCTACACCTTC. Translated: CASSTTTGNGYTF.